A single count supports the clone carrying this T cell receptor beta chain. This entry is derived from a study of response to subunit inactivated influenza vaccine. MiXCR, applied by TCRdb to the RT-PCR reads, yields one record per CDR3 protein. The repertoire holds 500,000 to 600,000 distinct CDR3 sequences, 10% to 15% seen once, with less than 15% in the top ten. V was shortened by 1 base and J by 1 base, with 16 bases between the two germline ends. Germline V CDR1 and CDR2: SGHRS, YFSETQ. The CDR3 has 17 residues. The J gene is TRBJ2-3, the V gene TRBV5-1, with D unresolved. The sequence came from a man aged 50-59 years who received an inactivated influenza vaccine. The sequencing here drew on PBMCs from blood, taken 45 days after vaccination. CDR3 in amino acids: CASSLSYPAARTDTQYF. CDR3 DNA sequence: TGCGCCAGCAGCTTGTCTTACCCTGCCGCCCGCACAGATACGCAGTATTTT.